This TCR beta chain was sequenced in a study of CD8+CD57+ T cells in acquired aplastic anemia. Looking at the study overall: Sorting CD4+ and CD8+ cells gave DNA averaging around 3 ug. As sequenced from healthy donors, CD4+ cells averaged roughly 11 million reads. Study-level results: In common between the patients and the controls were approximately 28 CD8+ CDR3 sequences.

Genomic DNA, serving as template, underwent TCR beta VDJ and CDR3 profiling. Each CDR3 protein is one row after TCRdb ran MiXCR on the reads. This sample has hundreds of thousands of distinct CDR3 sequences, with just under 70% found just once. Germline loops: CDR1 ENHRY, CDR2 SYGVKD. Both ends counted, the CDR3 spans 15 residues. Turning to this clonotype: As yet, its antigen is unknown. No conserved phenylalanine or tryptophan ends this CDR3, so it is likely a read error. The limits of the CDR3 on the DNA are not certain, so only TCRdb's listed CDR3 is given.

Sequenced sample: sorted CD4+, CD8+, or CD8+CD57+ T cells (not recorded which) from PBMCs. This TCR was sampled from a human donor in good health, serving as a control. The gene calls are TRBV10-3 and TRBJ2-7; the D call in the table, TRBD2, was not verified against the DNA. This CDR3 reads CAISEPGKSHDYTFC.